This T cell receptor beta chain is drawn from a study of shared clonotypes between healthy human individuals. The germline V gene has CDR1 SGHAT and CDR2 FQNNGV. The CDR3 covers 15 residues. With 4 bases removed from V and 0 bases from J, the gap between germline ends came to 12 bases. This clone occurred once. The target antigen is unknown. The study, taken as a whole, reports: Among donors, the sharing of clonotypes was expected to be influenced by sequencing depth.

Profiling relied on immunoSEQ multiplex PCR, and the TCRdb table lists in-frame clones only, not all of them. The data show approximately 2.5 million clones, just over 90% seen once. The sequence derives from a man aged 18 to 30 in good health. The sequencing sample was made of naive CD4+ T cells sorted from blood. As for subset: CD45RA+ positively selected. The rearrangement joins TRBV11-2 to TRBJ1-1; D is possibly TRBD1 (5 bases). The CDR3 region is CASSSRGTLNTEAFF. In nucleotides, the CDR3 is TGTGCCAGCAGCTCACGCGGGACCCTGAACACTGAAGCTTTCTTT.